The present T cell receptor beta chain was sequenced within a study of shared clonotypes between healthy human individuals. Trimming pared 5 bases from V and 5 bases from J, leaving 14 bases between. Germline loops: CDR1 MNHEY, CDR2 SVGAGI. This CDR3 has 14 amino acids. Splitting the CD4+ cells yielded a CD45RA+ naive subset and a CD45RA-negative memory subset. It was across several immunoSEQ plates that each subset's genomic DNA was evenly split. The protocol was immunoSEQ multiplex PCR, while the TCRdb copy is restricted to in-frame clones and leaves out a portion. The repertoire includes some 360,000 clones, roughly 70% of them detected once, and less than 11% sits in the top ten. General study results and limits: When compared with the clonotypes that were shared by all four sorted-subset donors, the non-shared clonotypes turned out to have lower generation probabilities.

To note about this clone: What it recognizes is unknown.

The clonotype originates from a man aged 25-45 years in good health. This chain joins TRBV6-5 and TRBJ2-3, with D tentatively TRBD1 or TRBD2 (5 bases each). Sequencing was performed on memory CD4+ T cells sorted from blood. Subset: CD45RA-negative fraction. CDR3 DNA sequence: TGTGCCAGCAGTCCCTCGTCAGGGAGAGATACGCAGTATTTT. As protein: CASSPSSGRDTQYF.